Following are 14 T cell receptor beta chains from one sample sequenced in a study of shared clonotypes between healthy human individuals. Method: immunoSEQ multiplex PCR; TCRdb's copy keeps in-frame clones and lacks some. The sample shows around 1.6 million clones, approximately 98% of them seen only once. Source material: naive CD4+ T cells sorted from blood. Subset denoted: CD45RA+ positively selected. These receptor sequences come from a man aged 25-40 years in good health.

This chain joins TRBV7-2 and TRBJ2-3; 9 bases match TRBD2. V lost 1 base and J lost 5; bases outside the gene matches: 4. Germline loops: CDR1 SGHTA, CDR2 FQGNSA. The CDR3 covers 15 residues. The CDR3 sequence is CASSLGGRAKDTQYF. The CDR3 DNA reads as TGTGCCAGCAGCTTAGGCGGGAGGGCCAAAGATACGCAGTATTTT.

CDR3 DNA sequence: TGTGCCAGCAGCGTATTGGGGGTCCACTACAATGAGCAGTTCTTC. Protein product: CASSVLGVHYNEQFF. This sequence joins TRBV9 and TRBJ2-1; D could derive from TRBD1 or TRBD2 (5 bases each). In germline, CDR1 is SGDLS, CDR2 YYNGEE. Trimming stripped 1 base from V and 3 bases from J, with 11 bases between. The CDR3 consists of 15 residues.

This chain uses TRBV5-5 with TRBJ2-3, with D uncertain. Between the trimmed V and J ends, which lost 4 bases and 0 bases, there was a span of 9 bases. Germline values: CDR1 SGHKS, CDR2 YYEKEE (reference sequence). This CDR3 is 14 amino acids long. In nucleotides, the CDR3 is TGTGCCAGCAGCCCCAAGACCAGCACAGATACGCAGTATTTT. It translates to CASSPKTSTDTQYF.

The rearrangement joins TRBV7-2 to TRBJ2-6; possible D gene TRBD2, 5 bases. Trimming removed 6 bases at V and 1 base at J, with 13 bases between. CDR1 is SGHTA, CDR2 FQGNSA, per germline. This CDR3 is 16 amino acids long. The CDR3 region is CASRRTGVSGANVLTF. The CDR3 nucleotides are TGTGCCAGCAGACGAACCGGGGTTTCTGGGGCCAACGTCCTGACTTTC. The entire variable domain, with the rest obtained from reference TRBV7-2 and TRBJ2-6, is as follows: GAGVSQSPSNKVTEKGKDVELRCDPISGHTALYWYRQSLGQGLEFLIYFQGNSAPDKSGLPSDRFSAERTGGSVSTLTIQRTQQEDSAVYLCASRRTGVSGANVLTFGAGSRLTVL.

V usage is TRBV28 and J usage is TRBJ2-3, with D possibly matching TRBD1 (5 bases). The CDR3 is made up of 14 amino acids. The germline V gene has CDR1 MDHEN and CDR2 SYDVKM. V was shortened by 9 bases and J by 2 bases, with 15 bases between the two germline ends. The chain's CDR3 is CASFFAGNTDTQYF. DNA for the CDR3: TGTGCCAGTTTCTTCGCAGGGAACACAGATACGCAGTATTTT.

The V and J genes are TRBV7-9 and TRBJ2-1, with TRBD2 matching 9 bases. This CDR3 spans 15 amino acids. The V gene's germline CDR1 is SEHNR and CDR2 FQNEAQ (reference sequence). With 4 bases clipped from V and 5 bases from J, the junction kept 6 bases outside the gene matches. CDR3 sequence reads: CASSWAASGNNEQFF. DNA of the CDR3: TGTGCCAGCAGCTGGGCGGCTAGCGGGAACAATGAGCAGTTCTTC.

This sequence joins TRBV18 and TRBJ2-4; maybe TRBD2 (7 bases). From germline, CDR1 is KGHSH and CDR2 LQKENI. Between the trimmed V and J ends, which lost 2 bases and 6 bases, there was a span of 26 bases. This CDR3 is built from 19 residues. Here the CDR3 reads CASSPRESGAGVSRNIQYF. CDR3 bases: TGTGCCAGCTCACCAAGGGAGTCAGGGGCGGGGGTTTCGCGAAACATTCAGTACTTC.

Comments on this clone: The sample holds other DNA sequences that translate to the same CDR3. J is TRBJ2-5 and V is TRBV5-1; D is tentatively TRBD1 or TRBD2 (5 bases each). V gave up 0 bases and J gave up 5 bases, with 11 bases separating them. The CDR3 contains 14 residues. The germline gives CDR1 SGHRS, CDR2 YFSETQ. The CDR3 is CASSLGGVQETQYF. The DNA of the CDR3 is TGCGCCAGCAGCTTGGGAGGGGTTCAGGAGACCCAGTACTTC.

CDR3 bases: TGCGCCAGCGCTTACAGGGCGAACACTGAAGCTTTCTTT. This sequence encodes CASAYRANTEAFF. The chain couples TRBV10-1 to TRBJ1-1, with a tentative D call TRBD1 (6 bases). The germline CDR1 and CDR2 sequences are WNHNN and SYGVQD (reference sequence). The V end lost 8 bases, the J end lost 1 base, and 11 bases lay between the germline ends. The CDR3 has 13 residues.

The V and J genes are TRBV9 and TRBJ2-2; 10 nucleotides agree with TRBD2. Germline V CDR1 and CDR2: SGDLS, YYNGEE. This CDR3 has 17 residues. V was pared by 0 bases and J by 0 bases, with 2 bases of the junction left unmatched. The CDR3 sequence: CASSVELAGSNTGELFF. The CDR3 region has the DNA TGTGCCAGCAGCGTAGAACTAGCGGGATCGAACACCGGGGAGCTGTTTTTT. Complete variable domain (other parts from reference TRBV9 and TRBJ2-2): DSGVTQTPKHLITATGQRVTLRCSPRSGDLSVYWYQQSLDQGLQFLIQYYNGEERAKGNILERFSAQQFPDLHSELNLSSLELGDSALYFCASSVELAGSNTGELFFGEGSRLTVL.

This rearrangement joins TRBV5-1 to TRBJ1-4, with a weak D call TRBD1 (6 bases). Germline assignment: CDR1 SGHRS and CDR2 YFSETQ. This CDR3 region has 14 residues. The V and J ends lost 4 bases and 8 bases respectively, with 15 bases between them. CDR3 sequence: CASSPGTRREKLFF. CDR3 DNA sequence: TGCGCCAGCAGCCCCGGGACACGACGGGAAAAACTGTTTTTT.

This clone was seen a few times. The V gene is TRBV7-6, the J gene TRBJ2-3; 9 bases are shared with TRBD2. This CDR3 has 16 amino acids. Germline loops: CDR1 SGHVS, CDR2 FNYEAQ. V was clipped by 1 base and J by 2 bases; unmatched bases: 4. In nucleotides, the CDR3 is TGTGCCAGCAGCTTAGGGGCTAGCGGGAACACAGATACGCAGTATTTT. Translation gives CASSLGASGNTDTQYF.

J is TRBJ2-1 and V is TRBV5-1; tentatively, D is TRBD1 (6 bases). The V end lost 1 base, the J end lost 4 bases, and 15 bases lay between the germline ends. From germline, CDR1 is SGHRS and CDR2 YFSETQ. The CDR3 spans 16 residues. The CDR3 region has the DNA TGCGCCAGCAGCTTGCTCCCACAGGGAATTTACAATGAGCAGTTCTTC. As protein: CASSLLPQGIYNEQFF.

V and J are TRBV19 and TRBJ2-7, with TRBD2 as a possible D gene (5 bases). The germline V and J ends were trimmed by 8 bases and 3 bases, with 14 bases remaining between them. Germline lookup yields CDR1 LNHDA and CDR2 SQIVND (reference sequence). The CDR3 has 13 amino acids. CDR3 DNA: TGTGCCAGTTCTCGGGGAGACTACTACGAGCAGTACTTC. Its protein product is CASSRGDYYEQYF.